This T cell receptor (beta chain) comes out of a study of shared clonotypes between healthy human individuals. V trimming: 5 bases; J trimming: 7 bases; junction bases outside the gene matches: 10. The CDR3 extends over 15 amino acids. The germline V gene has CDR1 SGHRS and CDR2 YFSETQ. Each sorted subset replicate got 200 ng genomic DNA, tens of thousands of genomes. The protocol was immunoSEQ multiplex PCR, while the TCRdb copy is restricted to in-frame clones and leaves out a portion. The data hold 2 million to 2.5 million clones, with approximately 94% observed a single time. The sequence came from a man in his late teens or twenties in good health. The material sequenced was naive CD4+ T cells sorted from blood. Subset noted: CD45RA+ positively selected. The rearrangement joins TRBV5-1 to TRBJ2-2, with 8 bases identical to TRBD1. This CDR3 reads CASRSRQGANGELFF. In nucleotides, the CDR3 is TGCGCCAGCAGATCCCGGCAGGGGGCTAACGGGGAGCTGTTTTTT. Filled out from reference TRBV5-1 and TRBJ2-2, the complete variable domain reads KAGVTQTPRYLIKTRGQQVTLSCSPISGHRSVSWYQQTPGQGLQFLFEYFSETQRNKGNFPGRFSGRQFSNSRSEMNVSTLELGDSALYLCASRSRQGANGELFFGEGSRLTVL.